This TCR beta chain appears in the sequencing data of a study of blood T cell repertoires in COVID-19 (dated by TCRdb to the early 2020s). About the full investigation: Collaborator samples came from the United States, Italy and Spain and covered acute and convalescent phases of COVID-19. Samples came from the ongoing ImmuneRACE study (first 160 participants) plus 1,254 subjects from 6 global collaborators. A freely available public database, intended as a resource for researchers studying the immune response to SARS-CoV-2, is where the repertoires were released. The prospective study material was composed of cDNA or gDNA derived from T cells, B-cell-depleted T cells, or PBMCs. Where available, HLA class I and class II types were taken from metadata supplied by the sample provider and were not determined by assay-based typing. The dataset comprised deeply sampled blood TCRbeta repertoires from subjects exposed to, actively infected with, or recovered from COVID-19. Nearly every sample came with metadata listing a de-identified subject ID, COVID-19 status, age in years and sex. Study-wide conclusions, independent of this receptor: The amount of clinical and demographic metadata varied by source and participant and was provided uncurated.

With respect to this clone: The clone's antigen remains unknown. Base qualities are not provided; no much larger clone lies one nucleotide away.

From its cysteine to its phenylalanine, the CDR3 spans 12 amino acids. This entry keeps only the CDR3 DNA: 36 bases, framed from base 1. V and J lose 2 bases and 11 bases, and a span of 10 bases separates them. The germline V gene encodes CDR1 WSHSY and CDR2 SAAADI. The immunoSEQ Assay, a bias-controlled multiplex PCR, was used to amplify TCRbeta CDR3 regions from genomic DNA. The published analysis was carried out like this. Within the assay, amplification of reference gene primers was used to estimate how many nucleated cells each sample contained. To quantify the absolute abundance of each unique TCRbeta CDR3 rearrangement, sequence reads were collapsed and filtered. For each sample, productive Simpson clonality was calculated as the square root of Simpson's diversity index over productive rearrangements. TCRdb carries this immuneACCESS record with in-frame sequences only. Its versions omit some clonotypes, under half of them owing to an unresolved V gene in the studies checked, with the rest unexplained. That table supplies the V and J calls and clone size; D and trimming were determined from the DNA. The sample profile shows approximately 220,000 clones; approximately 86% of them were found once. The ten top clones hold 3% to 3.5% of the sample.

Collaborating institutions collected whole blood in K2EDTA tubes following their own protocols. For TCRbeta analysis, collaborator samples were shipped as frozen whole blood, as isolated PBMCs, or as DNA extracted from either sample type. Sequencing was carried out using peripheral blood. The chain is made from TRBV10-2 and TRBJ2-1; TRBD2 is perhaps the D gene, given 6 matching bases. The clonotype was recovered from a man aged 60 to 69 with acute or convalescent COVID-19. The nucleotides are TGCGCCAGCAGTGAGACCCTAGCGCAGCAGTTCTTC. This yields the protein CASSETLAQQFF.